A single T cell receptor (beta chain) is shown here with its context. This sample stems from a study of control samples from healthy donors and cancer patients. The V gene's germline CDR1 is MNHEY and CDR2 SVGAGI. This CDR3 comprises 15 residues. Between the trimmed V and J ends, which lost 6 bases and 6 bases, there was a span of 18 bases. The table came from immunoSEQ multiplex PCR; TCRdb's copy has only in-frame clones and leaves some out. The repertoire holds fewer than 95,000 clones, with roughly 91% as singletons. The sequence derives from a man aged 25 to 40 in good health. Material: blood. The chain combines TRBV6-5 with TRBJ1-5; D call uncertain. The CDR3 is CASRKRVGEGQPQHF. In DNA form, the CDR3 reads TGTGCCAGCAGGAAAAGGGTCGGGGAAGGTCAGCCCCAGCATTTT.